This TCR beta chain was captured in a study of cytomegalovirus exposure and HLA in healthy donors. Study conclusions and caveats: An ancestry cluster, one associated with Asian ancestry, reportedly showed fewer N-insertions than the roughly 670-donor mean in a later analysis. In a later analysis, TCR beta V- and J-gene trimming was associated with a missense DCLRE1C variant. Published work reported that the classifier diagnosed cytomegalovirus status with high specificity and sensitivity.

This clone was picked up one time. The antigen is unknown. The CDR3 has 18 amino acids. The ends lost 3 bases at V and 2 bases at J; junction bases unmatched: 9. Amplification used 60 Vbeta primers and 13 Jbeta primers. Original processing notes: A later analysis tallied 65 million to 85 million unique TCR beta chains, 10 million to 12 million of them shared. The data were produced by immunoSEQ multiplex PCR, yet TCRdb's version contains in-frame clones alone and is incomplete. The DNA gave D and trimming, while V, J and clone size come from that table. The data hold some 150,000 clones, with roughly 80% observed a single time.

This rearrangement joins TRBV6-7 to TRBJ2-2, with 10 bases fitting TRBD2. TRBV6-7 is identified as an open reading frame with a role that is uncertain. This TCR derives from a man aged 35-49 years in good health and CMV-seronegative. Sequences were obtained from PBMCs. CDR3 sequence: CASSYVLAGAINTGELFF. CDR3 nucleotide sequence: TGTGCCAGCAGTTATGTCCTAGCGGGGGCCATCAACACCGGGGAGCTGTTTTTT.